The following is a T cell receptor (beta chain) sequence with its context. Its antigen is currently unknown. Repertoires were generated with immunoSEQ multiplex PCR, while TCRdb's copy carries only in-frame clones and drops some. The table shows about 80,000 clones, with 88% occurring only once. The sample comes from a study of OX40 agonist ivuxolimab in advanced cancers. As for the study in general: Prior therapy, whether anti-PD-1, anti-PD-L1 or anti-CTLA-4, was allowed, and approximately 40% had some. Partial responses were achieved by three patients, one with hepatocellular carcinoma and two with cutaneous melanoma. The study, taken as a whole, reports: More expanded clones were found, on average, in CD8+ than in CD4+ T cells. Clones of CD4+ and CD8+ blood T cells grew by week 6 at doses of 0.1 to 3.0 mg/kg.

V shed 3 bases and J 8 bases; nucleotides not matched to a gene: 6. Germline loops: CDR1 MNHGY, CDR2 SVAAGI. The CDR3 sequence is 14 residues long. The sequenced sample was CD4+ or CD8+ T cells sorted from blood, obtained in a trial of the OX40 agonist ivuxolimab. This chain links TRBV6-9 with TRBJ1-2, with 10 bases fitting TRBD1. The clonotype was recovered from an adult with an advanced solid tumor such as melanoma, head and neck, liver or kidney cancer. In nucleotides, the CDR3 is TGTGCCAGCAGTTACCGGGACAGGGGACGCGGCTACACCTTC. The encoded protein is CASSYRDRGRGYTF.